The entry below describes one TCR beta chain. The data originate from a study of blood T cell repertoires in COVID-19. About the study: Samples of COVID-19 (acute and convalescent) were obtained from the United States, Italy and Spain. Sample material is recorded as cDNA or gDNA derived from T cells, B-cell-depleted T cells, or PBMCs.

In germline, CDR1 is MNHEY, CDR2 SMNVEV (reference sequence). V lost 8 bases and J lost 3, with 16 bases in between. This CDR3 spans 14 amino acids. Original analysis: Amplification from reference gene primers served as the basis for estimated nucleated cell counts. Libraries were prepared by immunoSEQ multiplex PCR; TCRdb keeps only in-frame clonotypes and omits some of them. For V, J and clone size, that table is used; D and trimming come from the DNA. The sample includes approximately 300,000 clones, about 87% seen only once; the top ten take 3.7%. The rearrangement uses TRBV27 and TRBJ1-1; maybe TRBD1 (6 bases). Sequencing was carried out using peripheral blood. The TCR comes from a woman aged 40 to 50 with acute or convalescent COVID-19. In DNA form, the CDR3 reads TGTGCCAGCGGAGAGGACAGAATGGACACTGAAGCTTTCTTT. This codes for CASGEDRMDTEAFF.